Each of the 18 T cell receptor beta chains below was sequenced from the same sample in a study of T cells after yellow fever vaccination. TCRdb re-derived calls from the 5' RACE reads in MiXCR, one entry per CDR3 protein. The repertoire has about 430,000 distinct CDR3 sequences, roughly a sixth of them found once; the top ten carry 15% to 20%. The sample here was PBMCs, taken before the yellow fever booster vaccination. These receptors were collected from a man aged 18 to 29 who received the YFV17D yellow fever vaccine.

The J gene is TRBJ2-3, the V gene TRBV21-1; the table's D call, TRBD1, has no DNA check behind it. TRBV21-1 is annotated as a pseudogene. CDR3 length: 12 residues. The CDR3 region has the DNA TGTGCCAGCATCTCAGGGGCAGATACGCAGTATTTT. Translation: CASISGADTQYF.

This clonotype was seen a few times. The chain recombines TRBV9 with TRBJ1-2; 12 positions agree with TRBD1. Trimming at V came to 4 bases and at J to 5 bases, leaving 9 bases not matched to a gene. Germline V CDR1 and CDR2: SGDLS, YYNGEE. The CDR3 totals 16 residues. The CDR3 reads CASSSGTGGAGYGYTF. CDR3 sequence (DNA): TGTGCCAGCAGCTCAGGGACAGGGGGCGCCGGGTATGGCTACACCTTC.

The genes are TRBV7-2 and TRBJ2-5, with 8 bases fitting TRBD2. This CDR3 region has 16 residues. V gave up 3 bases and J gave up 0 bases; unmatched junction bases: 6. Germline CDR1 is SGHTA and CDR2 is FQGNSA. CDR3 in amino acids: CASSFYASGYQETQYF. CDR3 nucleotides: TGTGCCAGCAGCTTTTACGCTAGCGGGTACCAAGAGACCCAGTACTTC.

The gene calls are TRBV19 and TRBJ1-2; TRBD1 might be the D (5 bases). Germline CDR1 reads LNHDA; CDR2 reads SQIVND (reference sequence). Between the trimmed V and J ends, which lost 8 bases and 1 base, there was a span of 20 bases. This CDR3 is 16 amino acids long. The CDR3 loop is CASFAPTVGGNYGYTF. CDR3 bases: TGTGCCAGTTTCGCCCCTACAGTTGGGGGTAACTATGGCTACACCTTC.

The V gene is TRBV30, the J gene TRBJ2-1; D assignment may be TRBD1 or TRBD2 (5 bases each). Trimming took off 4 bases at V and 6 bases at J, with 16 bases between the two ends. Germline lookup yields CDR1 GTSNPN and CDR2 SVGIG (reference sequence). The length of the CDR3 is 14 residues. CDR3 in DNA: TGTGCCTGGACCCGGGACCGCGGCACCAATGAGCAGTTCTTC. This codes for CAWTRDRGTNEQFF.

V and J are TRBV20-1 and TRBJ2-6; TRBD2 might be the D (5 bases). The CDR3 contains 13 residues. Germline assignment: CDR1 DFQATT and CDR2 SNEGSKA (reference sequence). Trimming stripped 5 bases from V and 2 bases from J, with 7 bases between. CDR3 in amino acids: CSAREAGANVLTF. The CDR3 region has the DNA TGCAGTGCTCGGGAAGCTGGGGCCAACGTCCTGACTTTC.

This clonotype occurred a few times. The gene calls are TRBV4-1 and TRBJ1-1; the D is unclear. Germline CDR1 is MGHRA and CDR2 is YSYEKL. V shed 3 bases and J shed 1 base, with 6 bases lying between them. There are 13 residues in the CDR3. The CDR3 here is CASSHAGNTEAFF. The CDR3 coding sequence is TGCGCCAGCAGCCATGCGGGGAACACTGAAGCTTTCTTT.

This clonotype has only a few counts. J is TRBJ2-3 and V is TRBV7-2, with a weak D call TRBD1 (6 bases). Deletions cut 2 bases from V and 0 bases from J, with 9 bases between. The length of the CDR3 is 15 residues. Germline V gene sequence: CDR1 SGHTA, CDR2 FQGNSA. In DNA form, the CDR3 reads TGTGCCAGCAGCTTAACAGGGATGAGCACAGATACGCAGTATTTT. It translates to CASSLTGMSTDTQYF.

This clonotype has a count of ten or more. The chain recombines TRBV29-1 with TRBJ2-5, with TRBD1 identical over 10 bases. This CDR3 region has 13 residues. Per the germline V gene, CDR1 is SQVTM and CDR2 is ANQGSEA. J was trimmed by 4 bases and V by 8 bases; bases with no gene match: 7. The CDR3 nucleotides are TGCAGCACCCGACAGGGGGCATCAGAGACCCAGTACTTC. It translates to CSTRQGASETQYF.

This clonotype appeared once. The chain carries TRBV19 and TRBJ1-1; D call uncertain. The V end was cut by 7 bases, the J end by 1 base, with 13 bases between. The CDR3 runs 14 residues. Germline V CDR1 and CDR2: LNHDA, SQIVND (reference sequence). The CDR3 region is CASISTETNTEAFF. Here the CDR3 DNA reads TGTGCCAGTATTAGCACCGAGACGAACACTGAAGCTTTCTTT.

This clonotype has only a few counts. This chain uses TRBV20-1 with TRBJ2-5, with D unresolved. V shed 5 bases and J shed 4 bases, with 14 bases lying between them. From germline, CDR1 is DFQATT and CDR2 SNEGSKA (reference sequence). The CDR3 covers 13 residues. The CDR3 protein is CSAAPDGLETQYF. The CDR3 DNA reads TGCAGTGCTGCCCCGGACGGGTTAGAGACCCAGTACTTC.

This clonotype was counted a few times. The chain employs TRBV28 and TRBJ1-2; 8 positions match TRBD1. This CDR3 is built from 13 residues. V lost 4 bases and J lost 8; bases outside the gene matches: 6. CDR1 is MDHEN, CDR2 SYDVKM, per germline. CDR3 sequence reads: CASSSDRVWGYTF. Here the CDR3 DNA reads TGTGCCAGCAGTTCGGACAGGGTATGGGGCTACACCTTC.

In this sample, this clonotype turned up a few times. The chain couples TRBV6-6 to TRBJ1-6, with D unresolved. This CDR3 comprises 14 residues. V was cut by 2 bases and J by 5 bases, with 7 bases left in between. The germline V gene encodes CDR1 MNHNY and CDR2 SVGAGI (reference sequence). CDR3 nucleotide sequence: TGTGCCAGCAGTTACCCCCTTCATAATTCACCCCTCCACTTT. Its translation is CASSYPLHNSPLHF.

The chain has TRBV5-1 and TRBJ2-4; D might be TRBD1 (5 bases). CDR3 length: 13 amino acids. Per germline, CDR1 SGHRS and CDR2 YFSETQ. Deletions cut 10 bases from V and 1 base from J, with 12 bases between. The CDR3 protein is CAAAPGAKNIQYF. The CDR3 bases are TGCGCCGCAGCCCCAGGGGCCAAAAACATTCAGTACTTC.

This clonotype was counted a few times. The CDR3 sequence is CSAIGIFGQPQHF. The CDR3 bases are TGCAGTGCTATCGGCATTTTTGGTCAGCCCCAGCATTTT. The chain is built from TRBV20-1 and TRBJ1-5, with D unresolved. Germline values: CDR1 DFQATT, CDR2 SNEGSKA (reference sequence). The CDR3 loop spans 13 amino acids. The ends were cut back, 4 bases at V and 6 bases at J, with 13 bases in the middle.

This clonotype appeared a few times. The chain combines TRBV11-2 with TRBJ2-3; 11 bases match TRBD2. CDR3 length: 16 amino acids. V was pared by 8 bases and J by 0 bases, with 7 bases of the junction left unmatched. The germline V gene has CDR1 SGHAT and CDR2 FQNNGV. In DNA, the CDR3 is TGTGCCAGCGGGAAACTAGCGGGGGTTAGCACAGATACGCAGTATTTT. Translation gives CASGKLAGVSTDTQYF.

Ten or more counts support this clonotype. This chain connects TRBV18 to TRBJ1-1; D uncertain. Germline CDR1 KGHSH, CDR2 LQKENI. V was clipped by 3 bases and J by 8 bases, with 13 bases between them. The CDR3 extends over 13 amino acids. CDR3 bases: TGTGCCAGCTCACCGCCCGTGCGGAAAGAAGCTTTCTTT. Protein product: CASSPPVRKEAFF.

This chain uses TRBV20-1 with TRBJ1-2, with D perhaps TRBD1 (5 bases). V lost 1 base, J lost 8 bases, and 17 bases lay in between. The CDR3 loop spans 14 amino acids. Germline V gene lookup returns CDR1 DFQATT and CDR2 SNEGSKA (reference sequence). The CDR3 nucleotides read TGCAGTGCTAGAGGTCAGGGTTCAGTTTCCGGCTACACCTTC. It specifies CSARGQGSVSGYTF.